A single sample gave rise to the 24 T cell receptor beta chains below, sequenced in a study of cytomegalovirus exposure and HLA in healthy donors. Measured with immunoSEQ multiplex PCR; TCRdb has only the in-frame clones, and not every one. The sample holds tens of thousands of clones, 94% seen once. Sequencing used PBMCs. The receptors were gathered from a woman in her late teens or twenties in good health and CMV-seronegative.

The chain uses TRBV10-2 and TRBJ2-7; D remains ambiguous. The germline gives CDR1 WSHSY, CDR2 SAAADI. The germline V and J ends were trimmed by 10 bases and 5 bases, with 12 bases remaining between them. This CDR3 is 11 amino acids long. The CDR3 DNA follows: TGCGCCACCAGCCCTAAGCACGAGCAGTACTTC. This codes for CATSPKHEQYF.

The chain couples TRBV5-1 to TRBJ2-3; tentative D call: TRBD1 (6 bases). The CDR3 loop spans 17 amino acids. The V and J ends lost 4 bases and 2 bases respectively, with 20 bases between them. The V gene's germline CDR1 is SGHRS and CDR2 YFSETQ. The CDR3 coding sequence is TGCGCCAGCAGCGCCCCCGTCCGGGACATAAACACAGATACGCAGTATTTT. Translating gives CASSAPVRDINTDTQYF.

The rearrangement uses TRBV30 and TRBJ2-1; D might be TRBD1 (5 bases). The CDR3 is 12 residues long. Trimming took 1 base from V and 8 from J, leaving 9 bases between them. Germline loops: CDR1 GTSNPN, CDR2 SVGIG (reference sequence). The CDR3 DNA follows: TGTGCCTGGAGTGCGCAGGGCCATGAGCAGTTCTTC. This translates into CAWSAQGHEQFF.

The chain employs TRBV9 and TRBJ2-7; 9 bases line up with TRBD1. The CDR3 loop spans 16 amino acids. The junction had 5 bases not matched to a gene; V was cut back by 0 bases and J by 1 base. From germline, CDR1 is SGDLS and CDR2 YYNGEE. The CDR3 bases are TGTGCCAGCAGCGTAGGGGCGGGGACAGGGTCCTACGAGCAGTACTTC. It encodes CASSVGAGTGSYEQYF.

The gene calls are TRBV29-1 and TRBJ2-7; no definite D call. CDR3 size: 12 residues. The germline V gene encodes CDR1 SQVTM and CDR2 ANQGSEA. V was shortened by 5 bases and J by 2 bases, with 10 bases between the two germline ends. Here the CDR3 reads CSVYGGAYEQYF. The DNA of the CDR3 is TGCAGCGTTTATGGCGGAGCCTACGAGCAGTACTTC.

In this sample, this clone turned up once. This chain links TRBV2 with TRBJ2-7; D might be TRBD1 (6 bases). The V gene lost 6 bases and the J gene lost 2 bases, with 17 bases spanning the gap. Germline values: CDR1 SNHLY, CDR2 FYNNEI. The CDR3 extends over 15 amino acids. The CDR3 nucleotides are TGTGCCAGCAGACTCTCCTCAGGGGCGGCCTACGAGCAGTACTTC. Protein sequence: CASRLSSGAAYEQYF.

Points on this clone: An end of the junction does not agree with germline; a read error may underlie this. The chain has TRBV23-1 and TRBJ2-7, with TRBD1 matching 8 bases. TRBV23-1 is identified as an open reading frame with a role that is uncertain. The CDR3 contains 14 residues. The CDR3 sequence is CVSTRTGPDYEQYF. CDR3 coding DNA: TGCGTCAGCACCAGGACAGGGCCCGACTACGAGCAGTACTTC.

The chain links TRBV6-4 to TRBJ2-2; D is ambiguous. This CDR3 region has 14 residues. The ends were cut back, 3 bases at V and 4 bases at J, with 9 bases in the middle. In germline, CDR1 is MRHNA, CDR2 SNTAGT. CDR3 residues: CASSESPGTGELFF. For the CDR3, the DNA is TGTGCCAGCAGTGAGTCGCCAGGCACCGGGGAGCTGTTTTTT.

The chain has TRBV28 and TRBJ2-3; D perhaps matches TRBD2 (6 bases). This CDR3 has 17 residues. Trimming left V 5 bases short and J 7 bases short, with 25 bases between. Germline CDR1 reads MDHEN; CDR2 reads SYDVKM. The CDR3 DNA reads as TGTGCCAGCAGTCAGCCCTCTAGCGCTCGATACAAGAATACGCAGTATTTT. It is translated as CASSQPSSARYKNTQYF.

This chain connects TRBV5-6 to TRBJ2-1; 10 bases align to TRBD1. The junction had 3 bases not matched to a gene; V was cut back by 1 base and J by 2 bases. Germline V CDR1 and CDR2: SGHDT, YYEEEE. The CDR3 extends over 16 amino acids. CDR3 protein: CASSLMGTGAYNEQFF. In nucleotides, the CDR3 is TGTGCCAGCAGCTTGATGGGGACAGGGGCCTACAATGAGCAGTTCTTC. Variable domain in full (rest from reference TRBV5-6 and TRBJ2-1): DAGVTQSPTHLIKTRGQQVTLRCSPKSGHDTVSWYQQALGQGPQFIFQYYEEEERQRGNFPDRFSGHQFPNYSSELNVNALLLGDSALYLCASSLMGTGAYNEQFFGPGTRLTVL.

The count of this clone is one. The chain is built from TRBV11-2 and TRBJ2-7, with D possibly TRBD1 on 7 matching bases. CDR3 length equals 16 residues. V was pared by 1 base and J by 6 bases, with 19 bases between. Looked up from germline, CDR1 is SGHAT and CDR2 is FQNNGV. In nucleotides, the CDR3 is TGTGCCAGCAGCTTAGTTTCATCAGGGGGGTACCTCGAGCAGTACTTC. The encoded protein is CASSLVSSGGYLEQYF. Full variable domain (missing parts from reference TRBV11-2 and TRBJ2-7): EAGVAQSPRYKIIEKRQSVAFWCNPISGHATLYWYQQILGQGPKLLIQFQNNGVVDDSQLPKDRFSAERLKGVDSTLKIQPAKLEDSAVYLCASSLVSSGGYLEQYFGPGTRLTVT.

The chain links TRBV30 to TRBJ2-7; perhaps TRBD2 as D (5 bases). The V end lost 2 bases, the J end lost 6 bases, and 8 bases lay between the germline ends. There are 11 residues in the CDR3. Germline V CDR1 and CDR2: GTSNPN, SVGIG (reference sequence). The CDR3 reads CAWSTSVEQYF. The CDR3, as DNA: TGTGCCTGGAGTACTAGTGTCGAGCAGTACTTC.

This chain uses TRBV7-9 with TRBJ2-2, with TRBD1 matching over 8 bases. The CDR3 extends over 16 amino acids. From germline, CDR1 is SEHNR and CDR2 FQNEAQ (reference sequence). The J segment lost 4 bases and the V segment lost 5 bases, leaving 9 bases of the junction unmatched. CDR3 DNA sequence: TGTGCCAGCAGCCAGACAGGGGCGCACGGCACCGGGGAGCTGTTTTTT. Translation: CASSQTGAHGTGELFF.

V is TRBV7-6 and J is TRBJ2-1; TRBD2 agrees at 11 bases. V shed 5 bases, J shed 4 bases, and the junction held 7 bases outside the gene matches. CDR3 length equals 16 residues. Germline V gene lookup returns CDR1 SGHVS and CDR2 FNYEAQ. CDR3 sequence (DNA): TGTGCCAGCAGCCCCGGGGGGACTAGCGGTTACAATGAGCAGTTCTTC. Protein: CASSPGGTSGYNEQFF.

The chain carries TRBV4-3 and TRBJ2-1; 9 nucleotides match TRBD2. Germline trimming cut 0 bases from V and 7 bases from J; bases unmatched to any gene: 13. CDR1 LGHNA and CDR2 YSLEER come from the germline V gene. This CDR3 spans 18 amino acids. CDR3 DNA sequence: TGCGCCAGCAGCCAAGAGGAAAGGTTTGGGCTAGCGGGGAATGAGCAGTTCTTC. It translates to CASSQEERFGLAGNEQFF.

The chain uses TRBV6-1 and TRBJ2-1; weak D call: TRBD1 (6 bases). The germline gives CDR1 MNHNS, CDR2 SASEGT. The germline V and J ends were trimmed by 7 bases and 0 bases, with 13 bases remaining between them. CDR3 size: 15 residues. The CDR3 DNA reads as TGTGCCAGCAATACTGACAGGCCCTCCTACAATGAGCAGTTCTTC. Its translation is CASNTDRPSYNEQFF.

The CDR3: CASSSGLAPHEQYF. Written as DNA, the CDR3 is TGTGCCAGCAGCTCGGGACTAGCCCCCCACGAGCAGTACTTC. J is TRBJ2-7 and V is TRBV7-6; TRBD2 matches 9 bases. Germline CDR1 SGHVS, CDR2 FNYEAQ. V dropped 4 bases and J dropped 5; count of bases not matched to a gene: 6. This CDR3 comprises 14 residues.

This clone was detected once. The chain carries TRBV6-1 and TRBJ1-2; 10 nucleotides align to TRBD1. CDR3 length: 17 amino acids. Unmatched junction bases numbered 10, after V lost 2 bases and J lost 4 bases. CDR1 is MNHNS and CDR2 is SASEGT in the germline V gene. The CDR3 nucleotides read TGTGCCAGCAGTGAAATGGGGACAGGGGTGTTTGGCTATGGCTACACCTTC. It codes for CASSEMGTGVFGYGYTF.

The chain has TRBV2 and TRBJ1-2; TRBD1 might be the D (6 bases). V lost 4 bases and J 7 bases, leaving 16 bases between the germline ends. Germline CDR1 reads SNHLY; CDR2 reads FYNNEI. CDR3 length equals 14 residues. The CDR3 reads CASSAGIGTSGYTF. As DNA, the CDR3 is TGTGCCAGCAGTGCTGGTATCGGGACAAGTGGCTACACCTTC.

This clone was seen a single time. The chain uses TRBV30 and TRBJ1-1, with 7 bases lining up with TRBD1. After removal of 2 bases from V and 11 bases from J, the junction contained 8 bases not matched to a gene. CDR3 length: 12 amino acids. CDR1 and CDR2 (germline): GTSNPN, SVGIG (reference sequence). The CDR3 bases are TGTGCCTGGAGTCAGGGGTTCAGGGGGGCTTTCTTT. This encodes CAWSQGFRGAFF.

The rearrangement uses TRBV4-1 and TRBJ2-5, with 8 bases that match TRBD1. The CDR3 length is 14 residues. Germline CDR1 reads MGHRA; CDR2 reads YSYEKL. Trimming at V came to 1 base and at J to 4 bases, leaving 2 bases not matched to a gene. The CDR3 bases are TGCGCCAGCAGCCAAGGAACAGGGGGAGAGACCCAGTACTTC. It encodes CASSQGTGGETQYF.

The rearrangement links TRBV2 to TRBJ2-7; D is unclear. The germline V and J ends were trimmed by 4 bases and 3 bases, with 10 bases remaining between them. CDR1 and CDR2 (germline): SNHLY, FYNNEI. The CDR3 spans 13 residues. The CDR3 is CASSVSHFYEQYF. Written as DNA, the CDR3 is TGTGCCAGCAGTGTTAGTCACTTCTACGAGCAGTACTTC.

The CDR3 loop is CASSLRQILVPGLAPDTQYF. The CDR3 region has the DNA TGTGCCAGCAGTTTACGCCAGATCTTGGTCCCGGGGCTAGCGCCCGATACGCAGTATTTT. J is TRBJ2-3 and V is TRBV27, with D possibly TRBD2 on 6 matching bases. Germline V CDR1 and CDR2: MNHEY, SMNVEV (reference sequence). The CDR3 covers 20 residues. V lost 2 bases to trimming and J lost 6 bases, with 30 bases between them.

CDR3 protein: CASSFPREGTYEQYF. CDR3 bases: TGTGCCAGCAGCTTCCCCCGGGAGGGCACCTACGAGCAGTACTTC. The genes are TRBV5-4 and TRBJ2-7; 8 nucleotides agree with TRBD2. The germline CDR1 and CDR2 sequences are SGHNT and YYREEE (reference sequence). Trimming removed 2 bases from V and 2 bases from J; junction bases left unmatched: 6. CDR3 length: 15 amino acids.